The 30 T cell receptor beta chains in this list originate from one sample, sequenced in a study of identical twins. TCRdb re-derived calls from the 5' RACE reads in MiXCR, one entry per CDR3 protein. The data contain roughly 240,000 distinct CDR3 sequences, around 6.6% of them singletons. The same sample was also studied in work on yellow fever vaccine responses in identical twins.

The sample was memory (CD45RO+) T cells sorted from blood. The receptors were sampled from a woman aged 18-29 years in good health.

Only a few counts were recorded for this clonotype. The rearrangement joins TRBV3-1 to TRBJ2-7; a weak D match, TRBD2 (5 bases). This CDR3 comprises 18 residues. The germline gives CDR1 LGHDT, CDR2 YNNKEL (reference sequence). Between the trimmed V and J ends, which lost 0 bases and 2 bases, there was a span of 20 bases. The CDR3 DNA reads as TGTGCCAGCAGCCAAGAGAGTTATGGACTCACCCATCCCTACGAGCAGTACTTC. It is translated as CASSQESYGLTHPYEQYF.

This clonotype was recorded many times. The chain couples TRBV3-1 to TRBJ1-1; a possible D gene is TRBD1 (6 bases). The CDR3 contains 17 residues. V was pared by 1 base and J by 0 bases, with 15 bases between. Germline values: CDR1 LGHDT, CDR2 YNNKEL (reference sequence). The CDR3 DNA reads as TGTGCCAGCAGCCAAGCTGGGACACGGCCGATGAACACTGAAGCTTTCTTT. Its protein product is CASSQAGTRPMNTEAFF.

This clonotype was recorded a few times. The genes are TRBV9 and TRBJ2-1; D might be TRBD1 (5 bases). The CDR3 extends over 16 amino acids. The germline V and J ends were trimmed by 0 bases and 1 base, with 11 bases remaining between them. CDR1 and CDR2 (germline): SGDLS, YYNGEE. CDR3 nucleotide sequence: TGTGCCAGCAGCGTAGAGTGGGGCGGATCCTACAATGAGCAGTTCTTC. Translating gives CASSVEWGGSYNEQFF.

This chain uses TRBV11-3 with TRBJ2-7; D is perhaps TRBD1 (6 bases). The germline V and J ends were trimmed by 4 bases and 9 bases, with 13 bases remaining between them. The CDR3 covers 12 residues. CDR1 and CDR2 (germline): SGHNT, YENEEA. The CDR3 nucleotides read TGTGCCAGCAGCTCTCACAGGGTTACGCAGTACGTC. It codes for CASSSHRVTQYV.

Many counts were recorded for this clonotype. This chain uses TRBV27 with TRBJ2-3; TRBD2 matches 9 bases. Germline loops: CDR1 MNHEY, CDR2 SMNVEV (reference sequence). This CDR3 spans 17 amino acids. The V segment lost 5 bases and the J segment 3 bases; nucleotides outside the gene matches: 12. CDR3: CASSPQRGAIKTDTQYF. CDR3 nucleotide sequence: TGTGCCAGCAGTCCGCAGCGGGGGGCTATCAAAACAGATACGCAGTATTTT.

This sequence joins TRBV24-1 and TRBJ2-7, with D perhaps matching TRBD1 or TRBD2 (5 bases each). The V gene's germline CDR1 is KGHDR and CDR2 SFDVKD. Trimming left V 4 bases short and J 2 bases short, with 11 bases between. The CDR3 contains 14 residues. The CDR3 DNA reads as TGTGCCACCAGTGAAGGGACGCAACCCTACGAGCAGTACTTC. Translation: CATSEGTQPYEQYF.

V usage is TRBV7-2 and J usage is TRBJ2-1; TRBD2 matches at 10 bases. The CDR3 spans 15 residues. V shed 6 bases and J 5 bases; nucleotides not matched to a gene: 7. Germline CDR1 and CDR2: SGHTA and FQGNSA. DNA of the CDR3: TGTGCCAGCAGACCCCAACTAGCGGGAAACAATGAGCAGTTCTTC. It yields the protein CASRPQLAGNNEQFF. Full variable domain (missing parts from reference TRBV7-2 and TRBJ2-1): GAGVSQSPSNKVTEKGKDVELRCDPISGHTALYWYRQSLGQGLEFLIYFQGNSAPDKSGLPSDRFSAERTGGSVSTLTIQRTQQEDSAVYLCASRPQLAGNNEQFFGPGTRLTVL.

The table lists this clonotype with many counts. The junction differs from germline at one of its ends, possibly a read error. V gene TRBV29-1 combines with J gene TRBJ2-5; D is undetermined. The CDR3 sequence is 13 residues long. The germline V gene encodes CDR1 SQVTM and CDR2 ANQGSEA. The DNA for the CDR3 is TGCAGCGTCCGAGCTAATTACCAGGAGACCCAGTACTTC. This translates into CSVRANYQETQYF.

This clonotype was detected ten times or more. This rearrangement joins TRBV2 to TRBJ2-2; TRBD2 agrees at 13 bases. Per germline, CDR1 SNHLY and CDR2 FYNNEI. The length of the CDR3 is 16 residues. The trim removed 2 bases at V and 6 bases at J, leaving 3 bases unmatched. The CDR3 DNA reads TGTGCCAGCAGTGAAATGGGACTAGCGGGGTCCGGGGAGCTGTTTTTT. As protein: CASSEMGLAGSGELFF.

This clonotype was counted ten times or more. The rearrangement joins TRBV12-3 or TRBV12-4 to TRBJ2-1, with 10 bases matching TRBD2. The V segment lost 6 bases and the J segment 6 bases; nucleotides outside the gene matches: 8. This CDR3 spans 15 amino acids. CDR3 in amino acids: CASSRTSGTSNEQFF. CDR3 DNA sequence: TGTGCCAGCAGCCGCACTAGCGGGACAAGCAATGAGCAGTTCTTC.

Many counts were recorded for this clonotype. The gene calls are TRBV12-3 or TRBV12-4 and TRBJ2-1; either TRBD1 or TRBD2 may supply D (6 bases each). The CDR3 runs 15 residues. The germline V and J ends were trimmed by 2 bases and 7 bases, with 15 bases remaining between them. The CDR3 region is CASSLRRGAGNEQFF. The DNA for the CDR3 is TGTGCCAGCAGTTTAAGGAGGGGGGCGGGGAATGAGCAGTTCTTC.

J is TRBJ2-7 and V is TRBV6-2 or TRBV6-3; D remains unclear. Trimming took off 0 bases at V and 1 base at J, with 13 bases between the two ends. The CDR3 has 16 amino acids. Looked up from germline, CDR1 is MNHEY and CDR2 is SVGEGT. This CDR3 reads CASSYSTEILSYEQYV. The CDR3 DNA follows: TGTGCCAGCAGTTACTCGACGGAAATTCTTTCCTACGAGCAGTACGTC.

This clonotype has a handful of counts. Written as DNA, the CDR3 is TGTGCCAGCAGTTTAGCTGGACTAGCGATGAACATTCAGTACTTC. Translation gives CASSLAGLAMNIQYF. This chain connects TRBV12-3 or TRBV12-4 to TRBJ2-4; 9 bases are a match to TRBD2. This CDR3 comprises 15 residues. V was clipped by 0 bases and J by 7 bases; unmatched bases: 4.

Only a few counts were recorded for this clonotype. The chain recombines TRBV7-6 with TRBJ1-2; 9 bases agree with TRBD1. This CDR3 is 15 amino acids long. Germline trimming cut 5 bases from V and 4 bases from J; bases unmatched to any gene: 8. Germline CDR1 is SGHVS and CDR2 is FNYEAQ. Here the CDR3 reads CASSKRTGDIYGYTF. The CDR3 DNA is TGTGCCAGCAGCAAAAGGACAGGGGATATCTATGGCTACACCTTC. Full variable domain (rest looked up from reference TRBV7-6 and TRBJ1-2): GAGVSQSPRYKVTKRGQDVALRCDPISGHVSLYWYRQALGQGPEFLTYFNYEAQQDKSGLPNDRFSAERPEGSISTLTIQRTEQRDSAMYRCASSKRTGDIYGYTFGSGTRLTVV.

This clonotype has ten or more counts. The genes are TRBV5-1 and TRBJ2-2; D is undetermined. Germline V gene lookup returns CDR1 SGHRS and CDR2 YFSETQ. The V and J ends lost 1 base and 0 bases respectively, with 7 bases between them. This CDR3 contains 15 residues. DNA for the CDR3: TGCGCCAGCAGCTTGAGCAGCGCGAACACCGGGGAGCTGTTTTTT. It codes for CASSLSSANTGELFF. Supplemented by reference TRBV5-1 and TRBJ2-2, the full variable domain reads KAGVTQTPRYLIKTRGQQVTLSCSPISGHRSVSWYQQTPGQGLQFLFEYFSETQRNKGNFPGRFSGRQFSNSRSEMNVSTLELGDSALYLCASSLSSANTGELFFGEGSRLTVL.

The chain links TRBV28 to TRBJ2-1, with 8 bases that match TRBD2. J was trimmed by 15 bases and V by 4 bases; bases with no gene match: 8. The CDR3 sequence is 12 residues long. Germline-derived CDR1 and CDR2 are MDHEN and SYDVKM. The chain's CDR3 is CASSSTGTRPFF. CDR3 sequence (DNA): TGTGCCAGCAGTTCTACCGGGACTAGGCCGTTCTTC.

This clonotype was picked up many times. The rearrangement joins TRBV6-5 to TRBJ2-6; D might be TRBD1 or TRBD2, each matching 5 bases. The germline V and J ends were trimmed by 3 bases and 1 base, with 7 bases remaining between them. The V gene's germline CDR1 is MNHEY and CDR2 SVGAGI. The length of the CDR3 is 15 residues. The CDR3 is CASSYGGSGANVLTF. The CDR3 DNA reads as TGTGCCAGCAGTTATGGGGGATCTGGGGCCAACGTCCTGACTTTC.

The rearrangement joins TRBV7-8 to TRBJ1-1, with D tentatively TRBD1 (6 bases). V was trimmed by 2 bases and J by 8 bases, leaving 15 bases between them. Germline CDR1 reads SGHVS; CDR2 reads FQNEAQ. This CDR3 is built from 14 residues. CDR3 region: CASSLPQGRGEAFF. In DNA form, the CDR3 reads TGTGCCAGCAGCTTACCCCAGGGAAGGGGGGAAGCTTTCTTT.

The chain uses TRBV24-1 and TRBJ1-5; D is unclear. The ends were cut back, 8 bases at V and 5 bases at J, with 3 bases in the middle. The CDR3 spans 10 residues. Germline CDR1 KGHDR, CDR2 SFDVKD. The CDR3 protein is CATTHQPQHF. The CDR3 DNA reads TGTGCCACCACTCATCAGCCCCAGCATTTT.

This clonotype was recorded at least ten times. The genes are TRBV19 and TRBJ1-5; D is uncertain. The germline V gene has CDR1 LNHDA and CDR2 SQIVND (reference sequence). V was clipped by 2 bases and J by 5 bases, with 13 bases between them. This CDR3 is built from 15 residues. The CDR3 reads CASSIMFGFHQPQHF. The CDR3 coding sequence is TGTGCCAGTAGTATAATGTTCGGGTTTCATCAGCCCCAGCATTTT. The full variable domain, its missing parts supplied by reference TRBV19 and TRBJ1-5, is DGGITQSPKYLFRKEGQNVTLSCEQNLNHDAMYWYRQDPGQGLRLIYYSQIVNDFQKGDIAEGYSVSREKKESFPLTVTSAQKNPTAFYLCASSIMFGFHQPQHFGDGTRLSIL.

The rearrangement uses TRBV28 and TRBJ2-1; D possibly uses TRBD1 or TRBD2 (5 bases each). Deletions cut 4 bases from V and 4 bases from J, with 17 bases between. The germline gives CDR1 MDHEN, CDR2 SYDVKM. The CDR3 runs 16 residues. Written as DNA, the CDR3 is TGTGCCAGCAGTTCCGGGACGAGAGGGGTTTACAATGAGCAGTTCTTC. The encoded protein is CASSSGTRGVYNEQFF.

There are a few counts of this clonotype. V is TRBV5-1 and J is TRBJ2-1; 11 bases agree with TRBD2. The CDR3 extends over 16 amino acids. From germline, CDR1 is SGHRS and CDR2 YFSETQ. With 5 bases clipped from V and 3 bases from J, the junction kept 7 bases outside the gene matches. The CDR3 loop reads CASRPGTSGDYNEQFF. The CDR3 DNA follows: TGCGCCAGCAGGCCCGGGACTAGCGGCGACTACAATGAGCAGTTCTTC.

This clonotype was recorded many times. The rearrangement joins TRBV29-1 to TRBJ1-5; TRBD1 matches 8 bases. Germline loops: CDR1 SQVTM, CDR2 ANQGSEA. With 6 bases clipped from V and 2 bases from J, the junction kept 9 bases outside the gene matches. The CDR3 totals 15 residues. This chain's CDR3 is CSVATGGSGNQPQHF. The CDR3 region has the DNA TGCAGCGTCGCCACAGGGGGTTCGGGCAATCAGCCCCAGCATTTT.

The CDR3 sequence: CASRDPPGEQYF. The CDR3, as DNA: TGTGCCAGCAGGGACCCTCCTGGAGAGCAGTACTTC. This sequence joins TRBV2 and TRBJ2-7, with no clear D. There are 12 residues in the CDR3. Trimming stripped 6 bases from V and 7 bases from J, with 13 bases between. Germline V CDR1 and CDR2: SNHLY, FYNNEI.

This clonotype was picked up a small number of times. The V gene is TRBV20-1, the J gene TRBJ1-5; D unresolved. V lost 3 bases, J lost 4 bases, and 19 bases lay in between. This CDR3 is built from 16 residues. Germline-derived CDR1 and CDR2 are DFQATT and SNEGSKA (reference sequence). The CDR3 DNA follows: TGCAGTGCTAGTCCCCTACATGAGAAGGTTAATCAGCCCCAGCATTTT. Translated: CSASPLHEKVNQPQHF.

This clonotype was picked up a small number of times. CDR3 region: CSVRRLNTEAFF. The CDR3 DNA reads TGCAGTGTGAGACGGCTGAACACTGAAGCTTTCTTT. V usage is TRBV20-1 and J usage is TRBJ1-1; no clear D gene. V was trimmed by 7 bases and J by 0 bases, leaving 9 bases between them. The CDR3 length is 12 residues. Germline CDR1 is DFQATT and CDR2 is SNEGSKA (reference sequence).

This chain joins TRBV2 and TRBJ1-1, with a possible D match to TRBD1 (6 bases). The V gene's germline CDR1 is SNHLY and CDR2 FYNNEI. This CDR3 region has 13 residues. Trimming removed 10 bases at V and 2 bases at J, with 14 bases between. Written as DNA, the CDR3 is TGTGCCACCGCGAAACAGGGAAACACTGAAGCTTTCTTT. Encoded protein: CATAKQGNTEAFF.

The V call is TRBV5-1, the J call TRBJ2-2; D perhaps matches TRBD1 (5 bases). The germline V gene has CDR1 SGHRS and CDR2 YFSETQ. This CDR3 contains 14 residues. Deletions cut 2 bases from V and 4 bases from J, with 9 bases between. In DNA, the CDR3 is TGCGCCAGCAGCTTCGGTGACAGCACCGGGGAGCTGTTTTTT. Its translation is CASSFGDSTGELFF.

The chain is built from TRBV24-1 and TRBJ1-5; 7 positions match TRBD1. Trimming removed 9 bases from V and 3 bases from J; junction bases left unmatched: 4. This CDR3 spans 13 amino acids. The V gene's germline CDR1 is KGHDR and CDR2 SFDVKD. The CDR3 DNA sequence: TGTGCCACCCAGGACAGGCCCAATCAGCCCCAGCATTTT. Its protein product is CATQDRPNQPQHF.

This clonotype was detected ten times or more. V usage is TRBV7-3 and J usage is TRBJ2-1; the match to TRBD2 covers 14 bases. Per the germline V gene, CDR1 is SGHTA and CDR2 is FQGTGA. The CDR3 runs 18 residues. The trim removed 1 base at V and 6 bases at J, leaving 8 bases unmatched. The CDR3 loop is CASSLKGLAGGGLNEQFF. The CDR3 nucleotides read TGTGCCAGCAGCTTAAAAGGACTAGCGGGAGGCGGGCTCAATGAGCAGTTCTTC.